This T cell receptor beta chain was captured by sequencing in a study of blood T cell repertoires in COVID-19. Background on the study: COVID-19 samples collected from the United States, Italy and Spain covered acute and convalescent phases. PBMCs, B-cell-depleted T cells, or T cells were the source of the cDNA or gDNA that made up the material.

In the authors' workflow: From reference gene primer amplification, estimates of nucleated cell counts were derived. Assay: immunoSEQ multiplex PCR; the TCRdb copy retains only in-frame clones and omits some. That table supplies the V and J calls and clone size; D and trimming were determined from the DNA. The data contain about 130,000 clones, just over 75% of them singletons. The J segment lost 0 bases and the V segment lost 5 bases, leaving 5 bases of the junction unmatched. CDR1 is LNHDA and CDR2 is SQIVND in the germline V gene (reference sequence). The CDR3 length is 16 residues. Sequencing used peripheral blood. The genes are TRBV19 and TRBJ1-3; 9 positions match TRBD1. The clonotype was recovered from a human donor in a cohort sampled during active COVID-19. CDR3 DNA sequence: TGTGCCAGTAGTTTCTCGGACAGGGGCTCTGGAAACACCATATATTTT. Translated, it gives CASSFSDRGSGNTIYF. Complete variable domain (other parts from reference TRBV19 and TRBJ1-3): DGGITQSPKYLFRKEGQNVTLSCEQNLNHDAMYWYRQDPGQGLRLIYYSQIVNDFQKGDIAEGYSVSREKKESFPLTVTSAQKNPTAFYLCASSFSDRGSGNTIYFGEGSWLTVV.